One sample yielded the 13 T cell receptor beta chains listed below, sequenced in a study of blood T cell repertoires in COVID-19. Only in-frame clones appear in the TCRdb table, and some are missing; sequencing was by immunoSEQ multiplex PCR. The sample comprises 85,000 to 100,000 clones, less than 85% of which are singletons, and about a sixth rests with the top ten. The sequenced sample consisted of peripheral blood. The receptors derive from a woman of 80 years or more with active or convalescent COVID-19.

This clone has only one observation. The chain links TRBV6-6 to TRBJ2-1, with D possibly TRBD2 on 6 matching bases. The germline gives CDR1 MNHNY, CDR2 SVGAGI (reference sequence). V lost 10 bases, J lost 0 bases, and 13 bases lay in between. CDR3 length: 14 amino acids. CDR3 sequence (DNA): TGTGCCACGGAGGGGACGAGCTCCTACAATGAGCAGTTCTTC. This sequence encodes CATEGTSSYNEQFF.

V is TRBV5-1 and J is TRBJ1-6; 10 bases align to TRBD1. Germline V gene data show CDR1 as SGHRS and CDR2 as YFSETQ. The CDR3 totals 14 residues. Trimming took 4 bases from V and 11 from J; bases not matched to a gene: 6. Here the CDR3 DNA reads TGCGCCAGCAGCCATGGACAGGGGGTTCCACCCCTCCACTTT. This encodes CASSHGQGVPPLHF.

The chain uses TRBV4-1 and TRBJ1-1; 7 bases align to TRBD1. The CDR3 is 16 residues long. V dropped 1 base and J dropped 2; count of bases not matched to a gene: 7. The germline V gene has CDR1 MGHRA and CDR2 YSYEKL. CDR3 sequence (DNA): TGCGCCAGCAGCCAAGGATTGGACAGGTTTAACACTGAAGCTTTCTTT. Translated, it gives CASSQGLDRFNTEAFF.

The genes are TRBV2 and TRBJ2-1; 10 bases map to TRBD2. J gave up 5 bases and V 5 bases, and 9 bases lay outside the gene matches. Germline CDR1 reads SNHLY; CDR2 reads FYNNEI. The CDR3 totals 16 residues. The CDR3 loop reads CASSRMGTSEHNEQFF. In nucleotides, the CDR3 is TGTGCCAGCAGTAGGATGGGGACTAGCGAGCACAATGAGCAGTTCTTC.

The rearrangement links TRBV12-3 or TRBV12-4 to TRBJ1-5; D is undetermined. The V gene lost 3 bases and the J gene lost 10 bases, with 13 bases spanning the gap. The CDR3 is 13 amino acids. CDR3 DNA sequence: TGTGCCAGCAGTTTTAGGAGGGAGGAACCCCAGCATTTT. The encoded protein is CASSFRREEPQHF.

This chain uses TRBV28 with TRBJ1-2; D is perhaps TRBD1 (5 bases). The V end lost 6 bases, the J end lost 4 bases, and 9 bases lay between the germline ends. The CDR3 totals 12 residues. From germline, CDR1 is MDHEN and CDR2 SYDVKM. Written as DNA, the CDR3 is TGTGCCAGCAGGGACAAGCTCTATGGCTACACCTTC. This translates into CASRDKLYGYTF.

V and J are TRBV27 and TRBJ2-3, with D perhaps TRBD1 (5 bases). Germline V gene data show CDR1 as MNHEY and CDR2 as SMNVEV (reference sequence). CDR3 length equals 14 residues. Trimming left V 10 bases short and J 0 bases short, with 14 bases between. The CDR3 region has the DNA TGTGCCACCGCCCCAGGGCCCAGCACAGATACGCAGTATTTT. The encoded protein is CATAPGPSTDTQYF.

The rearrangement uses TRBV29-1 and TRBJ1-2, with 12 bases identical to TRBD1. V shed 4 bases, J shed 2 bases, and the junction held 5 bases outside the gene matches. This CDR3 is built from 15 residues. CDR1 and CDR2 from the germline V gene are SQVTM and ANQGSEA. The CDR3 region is CSVAGTGGINYGYTF. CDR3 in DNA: TGCAGCGTTGCCGGGACAGGGGGCATCAACTATGGCTACACCTTC.

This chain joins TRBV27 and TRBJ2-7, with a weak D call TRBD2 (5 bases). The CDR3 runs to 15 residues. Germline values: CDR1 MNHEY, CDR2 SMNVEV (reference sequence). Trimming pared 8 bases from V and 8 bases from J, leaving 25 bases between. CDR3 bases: TGTGCCAGCGATGGACGGTGGGAGCTCAGTCCCCAGCAGTACTTC. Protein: CASDGRWELSPQQYF.

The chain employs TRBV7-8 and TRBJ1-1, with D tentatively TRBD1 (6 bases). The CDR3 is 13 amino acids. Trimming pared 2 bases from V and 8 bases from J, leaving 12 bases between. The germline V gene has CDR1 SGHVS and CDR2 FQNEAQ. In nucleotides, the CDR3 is TGTGCCAGCAGCTTAAGGGATGACAGGGAAGCTTTCTTT. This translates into CASSLRDDREAFF.

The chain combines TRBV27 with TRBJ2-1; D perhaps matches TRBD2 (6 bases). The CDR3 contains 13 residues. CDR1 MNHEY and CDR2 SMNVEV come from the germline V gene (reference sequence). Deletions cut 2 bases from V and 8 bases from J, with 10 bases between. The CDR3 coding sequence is TGTGCCAGCAGTTTAGCCGCGGGGTATGAGCAGTTCTTC. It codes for CASSLAAGYEQFF.

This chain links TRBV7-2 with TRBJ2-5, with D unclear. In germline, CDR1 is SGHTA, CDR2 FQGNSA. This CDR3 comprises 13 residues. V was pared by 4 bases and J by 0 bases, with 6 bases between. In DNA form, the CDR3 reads TGTGCCAGCAGCTCCCAGTACCAAGAGACCCAGTACTTC. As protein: CASSSQYQETQYF.

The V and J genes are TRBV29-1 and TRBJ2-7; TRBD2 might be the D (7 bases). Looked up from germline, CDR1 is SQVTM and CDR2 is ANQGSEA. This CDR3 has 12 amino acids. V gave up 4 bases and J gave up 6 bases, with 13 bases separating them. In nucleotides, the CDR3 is TGCAGCGTTGTAGGGGGGGGATTCGAGCAGTACTTC. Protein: CSVVGGGFEQYF.